Here is one TCR beta chain with its context. The V gene's germline CDR1 is KGHSH and CDR2 LQKENI. J gave up 4 bases and V 5 bases, and 7 bases lay outside the gene matches. CDR3 length: 15 amino acids. Profiling relied on immunoSEQ multiplex PCR, and the TCRdb table lists in-frame clones only, not all of them. The sample contains roughly 65,000 clones, roughly 80% of which appear only once. This sample is drawn from a study of blood T cell repertoires in COVID-19. The source is a man in his 60s with acute or convalescent COVID-19. The chain is built from TRBV18 and TRBJ1-5; 8 nucleotides line up with TRBD1. Sequencing was performed on peripheral blood. The CDR3: CASSSSGQGNQPQHF. In DNA, the CDR3 is TGTGCCAGCTCATCTTCCGGACAGGGTAATCAGCCCCAGCATTTT.